This T cell receptor beta chain comes out of a study of T-cell reconstitution after alpha-beta-depleted transplantation in children. This clonotype was seen at least ten times. It was with unique molecular identifiers that the TCRbeta library was prepared. TCRdb called the PCR reads again in MiXCR, with one record for every CDR3 protein. Of about 610,000 distinct CDR3 sequences listed, approximately 10% are singletons. Germline V gives CDR1 ENHRY, CDR2 SYGVKD. V shed 6 bases and J shed 7 bases, with 13 bases lying between them. The CDR3 is 12 residues long. V is TRBV10-3 and J is TRBJ2-7; the D is unclear. The material sequenced was PBMCs from the stem cell graft donor, taken from the stem cell graft. This TCR was sampled from a human donor who donated a stem cell graft to a child with acute myeloid leukemia. The CDR3 coding sequence is TGTGCCATCAGGGATACAATGGGAGAGCAGTACTTC. This sequence encodes CAIRDTMGEQYF.